The T cell receptor (beta chain) under discussion was sequenced for a study of blood T cell repertoires in COVID-19. As for the study in general: Acute and convalescent COVID-19 specimens originated in the United States, Italy and Spain. Sources were T cells, B-cell-depleted T cells, or PBMCs; the material itself was cDNA or gDNA.

CDR1 and CDR2 (germline): GTSNPN, SVGIG (reference sequence). This CDR3 comprises 13 residues. The junction had 2 bases not matched to a gene; V was cut back by 5 bases and J by 2 bases. The repertoire was sequenced with immunoSEQ multiplex PCR; TCRdb's copy has only in-frame clones and lacks some. The data contain a few hundred thousand clones, more than 75% of them singletons. This sequence joins TRBV30 and TRBJ2-1; 8 nucleotides match TRBD2. Material: peripheral blood. The sequence derives from a man between 60 and 75 years old who had recovered from COVID-19. CDR3 sequence (DNA): TGTGCCTGGTCCGGGGGGGCCTACAATGAGCAGTTCTTC. Amino acid sequence: CAWSGGAYNEQFF.